This T cell receptor (beta chain) emerged from a study of T cell responses to AZD1222 COVID-19 vaccine. The germline V gene encodes CDR1 LGHNA and CDR2 YSLEER. The CDR3 sequence is 16 residues long. V dropped 4 bases and J dropped 1 base, with 15 bases sitting between them. Libraries were prepared by immunoSEQ multiplex PCR; TCRdb keeps only in-frame clonotypes and omits some of them. The sample yields tens of thousands of clones, about 85% seen once. The receptor comes from an adult in good health. The sample consisted of peripheral blood, taken on day 0 of MenACWY control vaccination. V is TRBV4-3 and J is TRBJ2-3; the D is unclear. The DNA for the CDR3 is TGCGCCAGCAGCCCTAAGAAGGGTATAGGCACAGATACGCAGTATTTT. This translates into CASSPKKGIGTDTQYF.